A single sample gave rise to the 26 T cell receptor beta chains below, sequenced in a study of vaccination and CD4 T cells after COVID-19. Treatment specified: approximately 10-day PBMC culture with coronavirus spike peptide pools or control peptides (ViraFEST assay). What these receptors recognize is not known. The Oncomine TCR Beta short-read assay was applied to DNA of cultured CD4+ T cells. Each CDR3 protein is one row after TCRdb ran MiXCR on the PCR reads. The table has around 20,000 distinct CDR3 sequences, more than 20% seen once. The sequenced material came from cultured CD4+ T cells from blood. These receptors were obtained from a human donor with COVID-19.

The chain recombines TRBV5-3 with TRBJ1-1; 8 bases are shared with TRBD1. TRBV5-3 is noted as an ORF with a role that remains uncertain. The CDR3 consists of 15 residues. Trimming at V came to 1 base and at J to 7 bases, leaving 9 bases not matched to a gene. CDR3 amino acids: CARSLPLTGDVEAFF. For the CDR3, the DNA is TGTGCCAGAAGCTTGCCCTTGACAGGGGATGTTGAAGCTTTCTTT.

The V gene is TRBV5-6, the J gene TRBJ2-3; weak D call: TRBD1 (6 bases). The CDR3 has 16 amino acids. Germline CDR1 SGHDT, CDR2 YYEEEE. Trimming removed 0 bases at V and 1 base at J, with 12 bases between. The CDR3 DNA is TGTGCCAGCAGCTTGGCCCCAGGGACACGCACAGATACGCAGTATTTT. Translated: CASSLAPGTRTDTQYF.

The chain links TRBV5-1 to TRBJ2-7; D remains unclear. Deletions cut 0 bases from V and 2 bases from J, with 6 bases between. This CDR3 has 13 residues. Germline CDR1 SGHRS, CDR2 YFSETQ. The DNA of the CDR3 is TGCGCCAGCAGCTTGGAGGTGACCTACGAGCAGTACTTC. Its translation is CASSLEVTYEQYF. The entire variable domain, with the rest obtained from reference TRBV5-1 and TRBJ2-7, is as follows: KAGVTQTPRYLIKTRGQQVTLSCSPISGHRSVSWYQQTPGQGLQFLFEYFSETQRNKGNFPGRFSGRQFSNSRSEMNVSTLELGDSALYLCASSLEVTYEQYFGPGTRLTVT.

About this clonotype itself: One end of the junction varies from germline; a read error may be responsible. The rearrangement joins TRBV7-7 to TRBJ2-5, with D tentatively TRBD1 (5 bases). From germline, CDR1 is SSHAT and CDR2 FNYEAQ (reference sequence). This CDR3 is 15 amino acids long. The CDR3 spells CASSLNGKAGETQYF. As DNA, the CDR3 is TGTGCTAGCAGCTTAAACGGAAAGGCAGGGGAGACCCAGTACTTC.

The rearrangement links TRBV23-1 to TRBJ2-5, with 14 bases that match TRBD2. TRBV23-1 carries the ORF label, with uncertain function. This CDR3 region has 21 residues. V was pared by 0 bases and J by 0 bases, with 12 bases of the junction left unmatched. The CDR3: CASSQSKTSGGAILYQETQYF. CDR3 sequence (DNA): TGCGCCAGCAGTCAATCCAAGACTAGCGGGGGGGCCATTCTTTACCAAGAGACCCAGTACTTC.

This clonotype is categorized as medium-sized. The gene calls are TRBV20-1 and TRBJ1-5; D is perhaps TRBD1 (6 bases). CDR3 size: 15 residues. In germline, CDR1 is DFQATT, CDR2 SNEGSKA (reference sequence). Trimming took off 1 base at V and 6 bases at J, with 16 bases between the two ends. The CDR3 DNA follows: TGCAGTGCTAGAGGACGGACAGAGCAGGGTCAGCCCCAGCATTTT. It codes for CSARGRTEQGQPQHF.

This clonotype turned up a few times. The chain couples TRBV7-6 to TRBJ2-2, with 9 nucleotides matching TRBD2. Germline V gene sequence: CDR1 SGHVS, CDR2 FNYEAQ. The CDR3 is made up of 16 amino acids. V shed 1 base, J shed 4 bases, and the junction held 4 bases outside the gene matches. CDR3 coding DNA: TGTGCCAGCAGCTTAGGGCGGGGGGGCCGCACCGGGGAGCTGTTTTTT. This gives the protein CASSLGRGGRTGELFF.

The genes are TRBV30 and TRBJ2-1, with 10 bases identical to TRBD1. The CDR3 is 15 residues long. Germline V gene data show CDR1 as GTSNPN and CDR2 as SVGIG (reference sequence). V shed 1 base, J shed 0 bases, and the junction held 0 bases outside the gene matches. The CDR3 loop is CAWSGTGGSYNEQFF. CDR3 sequence (DNA): TGTGCCTGGAGTGGGACAGGGGGCTCCTACAATGAGCAGTTCTTC.

The rearrangement links TRBV19 to TRBJ1-2, with TRBD1 matching over 9 bases. Losses at the gene ends were 4 bases for V and 5 bases for J; bases not matched to a gene: 8. CDR1 is LNHDA and CDR2 is SQIVND in the germline V gene (reference sequence). This CDR3 is built from 15 residues. The CDR3 sequence: CASSNTGGAGYGYTF. DNA for the CDR3: TGTGCCAGTAGTAACACAGGGGGCGCTGGATATGGCTACACCTTC.

This clonotype was seen more than once but under ten times. The rearrangement joins TRBV11-2 to TRBJ2-3; D gene uncertain. CDR1 SGHAT and CDR2 FQNNGV come from the germline V gene. V was pared by 2 bases and J by 3 bases, with 12 bases between. The CDR3 extends over 15 amino acids. CDR3 sequence reads: CASSLSSSPTDTQYF. The CDR3 DNA sequence: TGTGCCAGCAGCTTATCAAGTAGTCCGACAGATACGCAGTATTTT.

A note on this clonotype: Germline and junction disagree at one end, which may indicate a read error. V is TRBV19 and J is TRBJ1-1, with D maybe TRBD1 (5 bases). Germline V gene data show CDR1 as LNHDA and CDR2 as SQIVND (reference sequence). CDR3 length equals 14 residues. The DNA of the CDR3 is TGTGCCAGTAGTACAGGTCGGGGGAGCACTGAAGCTCTCTTT. Residues: CASSTGRGSTEALF.

V gene TRBV19 combines with J gene TRBJ2-3, with unresolved D. Trimming took off 9 bases at V and 3 bases at J, with 16 bases between the two ends. The CDR3 is 14 residues long. Germline loops: CDR1 LNHDA, CDR2 SQIVND (reference sequence). The CDR3 DNA sequence: TGTGCCAGCTCGGAGACGCTGAAAACAGATACGCAGTATTTT. It codes for CASSETLKTDTQYF. The complete variable domain, with remaining parts taken from reference TRBV19 and TRBJ2-3, reads DGGITQSPKYLFRKEGQNVTLSCEQNLNHDAMYWYRQDPGQGLRLIYYSQIVNDFQKGDIAEGYSVSREKKESFPLTVTSAQKNPTAFYLCASSETLKTDTQYFGPGTRLTVL.

The chain recombines TRBV5-1 with TRBJ1-5; 9 bases fit TRBD1. Germline assignment: CDR1 SGHRS and CDR2 YFSETQ. The CDR3 length is 15 residues. Losses at the gene ends were 0 bases for V and 6 bases for J; bases not matched to a gene: 4. The CDR3 spells CASSLGQGVRQPQHF. CDR3 DNA sequence: TGCGCCAGCAGCTTGGGACAGGGGGTTCGTCAGCCCCAGCATTTT.

The rearrangement links TRBV5-1 to TRBJ1-1; 7 nucleotides line up with TRBD1. The CDR3 contains 13 residues. Germline CDR1 reads SGHRS; CDR2 reads YFSETQ. V dropped 4 bases and J dropped 11; count of bases not matched to a gene: 11. CDR3 residues: CASSHTGAEWAFF. The DNA for the CDR3 is TGCGCCAGCAGCCATACAGGGGCCGAGTGGGCTTTCTTT.

This clonotype has just one count. V is TRBV5-4 and J is TRBJ2-7; D is uncertain. The CDR3 consists of 15 residues. Germline values: CDR1 SGHNT, CDR2 YYREEE (reference sequence). V lost 0 bases to trimming and J lost 0 bases, with 10 bases between them. The DNA of the CDR3 is TGTGCCAGCAGCTTGGGGTCCGCCAGCTCCTACGAGCAGTACTTC. This translates into CASSLGSASSYEQYF.

In this sample, this clonotype turned up a few times. The gene calls are TRBV6-5 and TRBJ1-1; possibly TRBD1 for D (5 bases). This CDR3 region has 15 residues. Trimming removed 0 bases at V and 1 base at J, with 9 bases between. The germline V gene encodes CDR1 MNHEY and CDR2 SVGAGI. CDR3 nucleotides: TGTGCCAGCAGTTACTCAATCGGGGGGAACACTGAAGCTTTCTTT. It is translated as CASSYSIGGNTEAFF.

This rearrangement joins TRBV15 to TRBJ2-7; TRBD2 agrees at 9 bases. The ends lost 0 bases at V and 2 bases at J; junction bases unmatched: 5. The length of the CDR3 is 16 residues. CDR1 LNHNV and CDR2 YYDKDF come from the germline V gene (reference sequence). CDR3 amino acids: CATSRDRERGAYEQYF. The CDR3 DNA sequence: TGTGCCACCAGCAGAGATCGGGAGCGGGGGGCCTACGAGCAGTACTTC.

The chain links TRBV2 to TRBJ1-2; no reliable D call. The V end was cut by 5 bases, the J end by 5 bases, with 12 bases between. Per the germline V gene, CDR1 is SNHLY and CDR2 is FYNNEI. This CDR3 is built from 13 residues. The CDR3 DNA follows: TGTGCCAGCAGTCCGGACCGGACGTATGGCTACACCTTC. It encodes CASSPDRTYGYTF.

The sample holds a few counts of this clonotype. The rearrangement uses TRBV19 and TRBJ2-1; 8 bases align to TRBD2. V gave up 2 bases and J gave up 3 bases; unmatched junction bases: 9. CDR1 and CDR2 from the germline V gene are LNHDA and SQIVND (reference sequence). The CDR3 consists of 17 residues. CDR3 in DNA: TGTGCCAGTAGTATATCGAGCGGGGGACCTCGCTACAATGAGCAGTTCTTC. It specifies CASSISSGGPRYNEQFF.

V usage is TRBV2 and J usage is TRBJ2-7; a possible D gene is TRBD2 (5 bases). Germline lookup yields CDR1 SNHLY and CDR2 FYNNEI. This CDR3 is built from 12 residues. The germline V and J ends were trimmed by 6 bases and 2 bases, with 8 bases remaining between them. The CDR3 protein is CASSPRAYEQYF. The CDR3 DNA sequence: TGTGCCAGCAGCCCGAGGGCCTACGAGCAGTACTTC.

This clonotype has only a few counts. The chain links TRBV11-2 to TRBJ2-7; TRBD1 is a possible D gene (5 bases). V was cut by 0 bases and J by 4 bases, with 16 bases left in between. CDR3 length: 16 amino acids. Germline CDR1 and CDR2: SGHAT and FQNNGV. The CDR3 is CASSLDGRWGGYEQYF. The CDR3 DNA follows: TGTGCCAGCAGCTTAGATGGGCGGTGGGGCGGTTACGAGCAGTACTTC.

V and J are TRBV12-3 or TRBV12-4 and TRBJ2-5; 9 nucleotides match TRBD2. The CDR3 consists of 14 residues. After removal of 6 bases from V and 4 bases from J, the junction contained 6 bases not matched to a gene. CDR3: CASRIAGVRETQYF. In nucleotides, the CDR3 is TGTGCCAGCAGAATAGCGGGAGTACGAGAGACCCAGTACTTC.

The chain couples TRBV24-1 to TRBJ1-2; TRBD1 agrees at 8 bases. This CDR3 has 16 residues. Germline loops: CDR1 KGHDR, CDR2 SFDVKD. Trimming took 4 bases from V and 5 from J; bases not matched to a gene: 11. The CDR3, as DNA: TGTGCCACCAGTGACTCCGGACAGGGATATTGGTATGGCTACACCTTC. This sequence encodes CATSDSGQGYWYGYTF.

J is TRBJ2-4 and V is TRBV20-1; 7 nucleotides align to TRBD2. V was pared by 4 bases and J by 4 bases, with 7 bases of the junction left unmatched. The CDR3 has 14 residues. CDR1 and CDR2 from the germline V gene are DFQATT and SNEGSKA (reference sequence). In nucleotides, the CDR3 is TGCAGTGCTACATATGGGGGGGGTAAAAACATTCAGTACTTC. It specifies CSATYGGGKNIQYF.

V usage is TRBV10-3 and J usage is TRBJ1-2; perhaps TRBD1 as D (6 bases). Germline V CDR1 and CDR2: ENHRY, SYGVKD. Trimming left V 7 bases short and J 0 bases short, with 12 bases between. This CDR3 region has 14 residues. CDR3 nucleotides: TGTGCCATCACGGACAGCCTAACTAACTATGGCTACACCTTC. It translates to CAITDSLTNYGYTF.

This clonotype was seen only once. The CDR3 protein is CASSLDRLGEKLFF. In DNA form, the CDR3 reads TGCGCCAGCAGCTTGGACAGATTGGGTGAAAAACTGTTTTTT. The chain couples TRBV5-1 to TRBJ1-4; D unclear. The CDR3 contains 14 residues. Trimming left V 0 bases short and J 7 bases short, with 10 bases between. In germline, CDR1 is SGHRS, CDR2 YFSETQ.